The entry that follows covers one T cell receptor (beta chain) sequence. The V and J ends lost 2 bases and 4 bases respectively, with 7 bases between them. This CDR3 region has 13 residues. Germline V lookup: CDR1 SGHRS, CDR2 YFSETQ. TCRdb reprocessed the RT-PCR reads with MiXCR, giving one entry per CDR3 protein. The sample yields approximately 720,000 distinct CDR3 sequences, more than 13% seen once. The chain has TRBV5-1 and TRBJ1-5; D call uncertain. Input material: memory CD4+ T cells from blood. This receptor was taken from a female donor in good health, serving as a healthy control. The CDR3 here is CASSFGRNQPQHF. The CDR3 DNA reads TGCGCCAGCAGCTTTGGAAGGAATCAGCCCCAGCATTTT.